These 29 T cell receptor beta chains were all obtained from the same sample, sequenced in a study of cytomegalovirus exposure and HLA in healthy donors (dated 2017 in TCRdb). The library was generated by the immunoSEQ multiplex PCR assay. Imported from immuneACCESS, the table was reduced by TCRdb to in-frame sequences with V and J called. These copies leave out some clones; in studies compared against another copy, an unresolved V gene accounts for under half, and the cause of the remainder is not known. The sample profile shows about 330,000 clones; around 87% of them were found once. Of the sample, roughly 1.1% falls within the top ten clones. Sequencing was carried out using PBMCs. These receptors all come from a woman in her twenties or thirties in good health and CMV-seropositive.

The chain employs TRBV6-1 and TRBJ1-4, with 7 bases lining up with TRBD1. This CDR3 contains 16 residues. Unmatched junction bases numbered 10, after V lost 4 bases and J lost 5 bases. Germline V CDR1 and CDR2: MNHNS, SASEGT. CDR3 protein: CASSVDRPMGNEKLFF. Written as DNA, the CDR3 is TGTGCCAGCAGTGTGGACAGGCCGATGGGAAATGAAAAACTGTTTTTT.

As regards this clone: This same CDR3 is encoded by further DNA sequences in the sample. This CDR3 is CASSLYTGELFF. For the CDR3, the DNA is TGTGCCAGCAGTTTATATACCGGGGAGCTGTTTTTT. This chain uses TRBV27 with TRBJ2-2; D remains unclear. CDR1 is MNHEY, CDR2 SMNVEV, per germline (reference sequence). With 1 base removed from V and 5 bases from J, the gap between germline ends came to 2 bases. The CDR3 spans 12 residues.

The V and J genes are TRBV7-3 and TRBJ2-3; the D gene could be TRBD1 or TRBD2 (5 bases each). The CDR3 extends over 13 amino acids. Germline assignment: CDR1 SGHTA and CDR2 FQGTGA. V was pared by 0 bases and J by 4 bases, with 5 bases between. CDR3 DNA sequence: TGTGCCAGCAGCTTAACGGGGGCAGATACGCAGTATTTT. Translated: CASSLTGADTQYF.

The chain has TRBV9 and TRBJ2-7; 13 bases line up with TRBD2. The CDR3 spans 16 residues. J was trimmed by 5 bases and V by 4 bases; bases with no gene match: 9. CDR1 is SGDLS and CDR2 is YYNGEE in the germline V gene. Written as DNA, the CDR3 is TGTGCCAGCAGCCCGAGGACTAGCGGGAGCCACCACGAGCAGTACTTC. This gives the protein CASSPRTSGSHHEQYF.

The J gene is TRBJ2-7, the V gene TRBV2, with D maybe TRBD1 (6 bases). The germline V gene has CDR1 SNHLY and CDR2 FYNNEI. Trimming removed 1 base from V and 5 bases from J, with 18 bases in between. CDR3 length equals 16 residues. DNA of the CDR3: TGTGCCAGCAGTGAAGTGGGGCAGGGGCTCATGAACGAGCAGTACTTC. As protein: CASSEVGQGLMNEQYF.

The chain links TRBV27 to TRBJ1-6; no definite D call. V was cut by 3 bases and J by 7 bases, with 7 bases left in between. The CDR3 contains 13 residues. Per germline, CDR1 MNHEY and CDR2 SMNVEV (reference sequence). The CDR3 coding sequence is TGTGCCAGCAGTTTCCGGGAGAATTCACCCCTCCACTTT. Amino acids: CASSFRENSPLHF.

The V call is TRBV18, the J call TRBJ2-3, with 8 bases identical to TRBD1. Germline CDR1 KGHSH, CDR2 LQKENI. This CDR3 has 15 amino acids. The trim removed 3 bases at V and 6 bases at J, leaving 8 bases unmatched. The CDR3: CASSPRVRDRDTQYF. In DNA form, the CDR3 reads TGTGCCAGCTCACCGAGAGTTAGGGACAGGGATACGCAGTATTTT.

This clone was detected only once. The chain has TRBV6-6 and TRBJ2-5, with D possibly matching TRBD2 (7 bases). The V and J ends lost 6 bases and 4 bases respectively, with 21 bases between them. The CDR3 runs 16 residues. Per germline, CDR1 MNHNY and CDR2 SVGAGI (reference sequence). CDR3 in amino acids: CASRLQGVGGRETQYF. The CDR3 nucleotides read TGTGCCAGCAGGTTACAAGGGGTCGGGGGGCGAGAGACCCAGTACTTC.

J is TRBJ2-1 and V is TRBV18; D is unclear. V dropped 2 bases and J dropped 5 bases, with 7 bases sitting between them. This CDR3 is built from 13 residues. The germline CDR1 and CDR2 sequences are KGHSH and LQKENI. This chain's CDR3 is CASSPIRDNEQFF. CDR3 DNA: TGTGCCAGCTCACCAATAAGGGACAATGAGCAGTTCTTC.

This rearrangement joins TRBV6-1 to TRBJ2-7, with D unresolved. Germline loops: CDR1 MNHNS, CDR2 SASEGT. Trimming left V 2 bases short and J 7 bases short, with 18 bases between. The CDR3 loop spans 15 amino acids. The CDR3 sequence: CASSETGYLVREQYF. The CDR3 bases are TGTGCCAGCAGTGAAACCGGGTACTTAGTCCGGGAGCAGTACTTC.

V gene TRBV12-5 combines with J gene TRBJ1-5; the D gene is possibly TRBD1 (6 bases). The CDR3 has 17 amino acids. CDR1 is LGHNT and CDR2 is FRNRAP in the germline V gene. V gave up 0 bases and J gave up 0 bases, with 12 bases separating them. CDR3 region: CASGLVPGAYSNQPQHF. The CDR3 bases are TGTGCTAGTGGTTTGGTACCAGGGGCTTATAGCAATCAGCCCCAGCATTTT.

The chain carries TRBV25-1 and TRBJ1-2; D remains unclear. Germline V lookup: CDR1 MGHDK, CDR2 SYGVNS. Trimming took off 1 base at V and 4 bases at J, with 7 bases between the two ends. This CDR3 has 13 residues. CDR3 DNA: TGTGCCAGCAGTGAATCCCCACTCTATGGCTACACCTTC. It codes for CASSESPLYGYTF.

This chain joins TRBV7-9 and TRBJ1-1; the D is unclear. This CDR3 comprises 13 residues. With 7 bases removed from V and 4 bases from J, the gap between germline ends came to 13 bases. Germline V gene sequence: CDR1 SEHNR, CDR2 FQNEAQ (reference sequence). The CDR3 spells CASTPGVSTEAFF. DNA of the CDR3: TGTGCCAGCACCCCGGGTGTTAGCACTGAAGCTTTCTTT.

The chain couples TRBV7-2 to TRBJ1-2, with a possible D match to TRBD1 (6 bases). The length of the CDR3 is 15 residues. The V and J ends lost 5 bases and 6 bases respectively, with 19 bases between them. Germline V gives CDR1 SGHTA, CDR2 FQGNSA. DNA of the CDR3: TGTGCCAGCAGCCAAACAGGGAGGCATACGAATGGCTACACCTTC. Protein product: CASSQTGRHTNGYTF.

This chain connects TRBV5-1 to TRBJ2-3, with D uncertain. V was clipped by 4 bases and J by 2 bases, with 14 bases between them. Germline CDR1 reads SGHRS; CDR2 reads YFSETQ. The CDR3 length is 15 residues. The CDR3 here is CASSDHLVNTDTQYF. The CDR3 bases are TGCGCCAGCAGCGACCACCTAGTGAACACAGATACGCAGTATTTT.

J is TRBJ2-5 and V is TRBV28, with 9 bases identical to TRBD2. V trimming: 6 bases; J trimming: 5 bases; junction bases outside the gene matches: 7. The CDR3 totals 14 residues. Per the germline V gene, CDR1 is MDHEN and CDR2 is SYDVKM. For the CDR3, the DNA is TGTGCCAGCAGAAAACTAAGCGGGGGGGAGACCCAGTACTTC. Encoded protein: CASRKLSGGETQYF.

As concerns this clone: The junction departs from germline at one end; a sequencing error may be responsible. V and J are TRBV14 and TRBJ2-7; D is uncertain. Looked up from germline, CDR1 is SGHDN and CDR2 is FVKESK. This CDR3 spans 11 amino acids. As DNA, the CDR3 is TGTGCCAGCAGCCATGGTTTTACTTTGCACTTC. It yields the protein CASSHGFTLHF.

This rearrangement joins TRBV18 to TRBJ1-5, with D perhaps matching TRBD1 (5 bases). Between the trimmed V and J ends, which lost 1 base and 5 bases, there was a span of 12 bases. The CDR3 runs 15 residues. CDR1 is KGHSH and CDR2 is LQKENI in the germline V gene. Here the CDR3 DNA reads TGTGCCAGCTCACCACTTGCAGGGTTGTATCAGCCCCAGCATTTT. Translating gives CASSPLAGLYQPQHF.

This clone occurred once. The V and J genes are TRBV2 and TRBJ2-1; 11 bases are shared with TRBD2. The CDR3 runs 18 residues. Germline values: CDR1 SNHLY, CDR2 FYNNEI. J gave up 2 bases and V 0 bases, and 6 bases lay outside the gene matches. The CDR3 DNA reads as TGTGCCAGCAGTGAAGCTGGCAGGACTAGCGGGCCCTACAATGAGCAGTTCTTC. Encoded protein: CASSEAGRTSGPYNEQFF.

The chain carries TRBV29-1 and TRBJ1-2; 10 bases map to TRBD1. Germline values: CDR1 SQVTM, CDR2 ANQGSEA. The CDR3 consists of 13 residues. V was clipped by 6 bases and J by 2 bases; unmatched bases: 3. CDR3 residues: CSVGDRGNYGYTF. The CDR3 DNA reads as TGCAGCGTCGGGGACAGGGGAAACTATGGCTACACCTTC.

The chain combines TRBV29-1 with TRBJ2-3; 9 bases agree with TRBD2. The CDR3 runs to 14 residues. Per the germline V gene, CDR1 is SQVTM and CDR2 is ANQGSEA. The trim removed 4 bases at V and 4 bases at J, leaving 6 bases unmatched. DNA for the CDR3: TGCAGCGTTGGGGGACTAGCTATAGCAGATACGCAGTATTTT. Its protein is CSVGGLAIADTQYF.

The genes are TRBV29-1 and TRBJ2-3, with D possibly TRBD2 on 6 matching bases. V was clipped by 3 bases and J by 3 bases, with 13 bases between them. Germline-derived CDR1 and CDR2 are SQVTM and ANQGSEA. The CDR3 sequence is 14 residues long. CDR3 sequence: CSVDARERTDTQYF. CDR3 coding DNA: TGCAGCGTTGACGCACGGGAGCGAACAGATACGCAGTATTTT.

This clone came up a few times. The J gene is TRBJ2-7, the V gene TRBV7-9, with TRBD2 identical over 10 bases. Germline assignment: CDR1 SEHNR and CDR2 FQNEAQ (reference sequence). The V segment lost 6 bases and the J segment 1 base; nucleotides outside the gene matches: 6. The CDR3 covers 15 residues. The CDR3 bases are TGTGCCAGCAGTCCCGGACTAGCGGTGTCCTACGAGCAGTACTTC. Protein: CASSPGLAVSYEQYF.

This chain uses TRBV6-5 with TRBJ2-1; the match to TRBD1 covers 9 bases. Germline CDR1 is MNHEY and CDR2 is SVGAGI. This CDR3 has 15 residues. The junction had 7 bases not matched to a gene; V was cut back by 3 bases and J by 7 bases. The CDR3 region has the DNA TGTGCCAGCAGTTATTCCGGGACAGGGTCTAATGAGCAGTTCTTC. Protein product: CASSYSGTGSNEQFF.

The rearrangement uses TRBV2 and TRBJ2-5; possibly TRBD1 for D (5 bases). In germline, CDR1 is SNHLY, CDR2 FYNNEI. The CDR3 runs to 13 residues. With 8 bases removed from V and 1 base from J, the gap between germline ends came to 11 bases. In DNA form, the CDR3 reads TGTGCCAGCGGGGCAGGCGTCCAAGAGACCCAGTACTTC. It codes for CASGAGVQETQYF.

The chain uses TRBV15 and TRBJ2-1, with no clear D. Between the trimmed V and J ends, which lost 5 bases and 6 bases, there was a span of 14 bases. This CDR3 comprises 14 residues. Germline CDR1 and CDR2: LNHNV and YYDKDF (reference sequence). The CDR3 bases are TGTGCCACCAGCGTTTCGGTACGACGCAATGAGCAGTTCTTC. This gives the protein CATSVSVRRNEQFF.

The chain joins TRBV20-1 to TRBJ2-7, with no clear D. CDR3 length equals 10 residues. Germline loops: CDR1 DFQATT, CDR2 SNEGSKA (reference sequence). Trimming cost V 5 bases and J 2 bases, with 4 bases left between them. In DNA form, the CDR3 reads TGCAGTGCTCAGACCTACGAGCAGTACTTC. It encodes CSAQTYEQYF.

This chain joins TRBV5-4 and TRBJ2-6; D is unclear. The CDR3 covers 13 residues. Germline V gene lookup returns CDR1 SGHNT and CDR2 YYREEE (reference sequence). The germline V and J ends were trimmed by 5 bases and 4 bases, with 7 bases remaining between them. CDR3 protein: CASRGNGANVLTF. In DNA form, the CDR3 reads TGTGCCAGCAGAGGGAACGGGGCCAACGTCCTGACTTTC.

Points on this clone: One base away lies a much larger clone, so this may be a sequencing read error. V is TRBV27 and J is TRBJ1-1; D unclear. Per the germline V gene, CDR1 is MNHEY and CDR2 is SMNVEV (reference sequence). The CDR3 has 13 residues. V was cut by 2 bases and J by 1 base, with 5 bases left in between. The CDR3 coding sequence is TGTGCCAGCAGTTTAGTGGGGAACACTGAAGCTTTCTTT. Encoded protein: CASSLVGNTEAFF.